Presented here are 16 T cell receptor beta chains from one specimen sequenced in a study of lymphopenia after photon versus proton radiotherapy. Data came from immunoSEQ multiplex PCR; TCRdb stores just in-frame clones and leaves some out. The profile shows 55,000 to 70,000 clones, about nine tenths of them singletons. The sample consisted of peripheral blood, taken from a patient treated with photon-based radiotherapy. These receptor sequences come from a woman in her forties with cholangiocarcinoma.

As DNA, the CDR3 is TGTGCCAGCAGCCCCGACCCGGGCAGAGCCCTCTATGGCTACACCTTC. It translates to CASSPDPGRALYGYTF. The chain recombines TRBV5-8 with TRBJ1-2; no definite D call. V was pared by 4 bases and J by 4 bases, with 20 bases between. CDR3 length equals 16 residues. CDR1 is SGHTS, CDR2 YDEGEE, per germline. Combining the CDR3 with reference TRBV5-8 and TRBJ1-2 gives the whole variable domain EAGVTQSPTHLIKTRGQQATLRCSPISGHTSVYWYQQALGLGLQFLLWYDEGEERNRGNFPPRFSGRQFPNYSSELNVNALELEDSALYLCASSPDPGRALYGYTFGSGTRLTVV.

In this sample, this clone turned up a few times. This chain links TRBV5-1 with TRBJ1-6; D is perhaps TRBD1 (5 bases). The germline V gene encodes CDR1 SGHRS and CDR2 YFSETQ. V lost 0 bases and J lost 3, with 10 bases in between. This CDR3 is 16 amino acids long. The CDR3 sequence: CASSLVGDGYNSPLHF. The CDR3 coding sequence is TGCGCCAGCAGCTTGGTCGGGGACGGCTATAATTCACCCCTCCACTTT.

The table lists this clone with a count of one. The chain has TRBV5-4 and TRBJ2-7, with D unclear. This CDR3 comprises 13 residues. CDR1 is SGHNT, CDR2 YYREEE, per germline (reference sequence). Trimming pared 4 bases from V and 0 bases from J, leaving 8 bases between. The CDR3 coding sequence is TGTGCCAGCAGCCCTCCCAGCTCCTACGAGCAGTACTTC. It translates to CASSPPSSYEQYF.

This chain connects TRBV2 to TRBJ1-6; D is unresolved. Germline-derived CDR1 and CDR2 are SNHLY and FYNNEI. Trimming pared 8 bases from V and 4 bases from J, leaving 21 bases between. The CDR3 is made up of 17 amino acids. CDR3 region: CASSLEPRGNYNSPLHF. CDR3 sequence (DNA): TGTGCCAGCTCTTTGGAGCCCAGAGGCAATTATAATTCACCCCTCCACTTT. The whole variable domain, remainder taken from reference TRBV2 and TRBJ1-6, is EPEVTQTPSHQVTQMGQEVILRCVPISNHLYFYWYRQILGQKVEFLVSFYNNEISEKSEIFDDQFSVERPDGSNFTLKIRSTKLEDSAMYFCASSLEPRGNYNSPLHFGNGTRLTVT.

The CDR3 reads CASRNSRLHNQPQHF. Here the CDR3 DNA reads TGTGCCAGCCGCAATTCAAGGTTACACAATCAGCCCCAGCATTTT. The chain joins TRBV27 to TRBJ1-5; the D is unclear. Trimming took 8 bases from V and 3 from J, leaving 17 bases between them. The CDR3 spans 15 residues. Germline CDR1 MNHEY, CDR2 SMNVEV (reference sequence).

This rearrangement joins TRBV2 to TRBJ1-2; D is perhaps TRBD1 (5 bases). Trimming shortened V by 4 bases and J by 2 bases, and 14 bases separated the two germline ends. The CDR3 sequence is 15 residues long. Germline V CDR1 and CDR2: SNHLY, FYNNEI. CDR3 protein: CASSGQGSINYGYTF. In DNA, the CDR3 is TGTGCCAGCAGTGGGCAGGGATCAATAAACTATGGCTACACCTTC. Together with reference TRBV2 and TRBJ1-2, the CDR3 gives the full variable domain: EPEVTQTPSHQVTQMGQEVILRCVPISNHLYFYWYRQILGQKVEFLVSFYNNEISEKSEIFDDQFSVERPDGSNFTLKIRSTKLEDSAMYFCASSGQGSINYGYTFGSGTRLTVV.

V usage is TRBV19 and J usage is TRBJ2-3, with D tentatively TRBD1 or TRBD2 (7 bases each). This CDR3 contains 14 residues. Germline lookup yields CDR1 LNHDA and CDR2 SQIVND (reference sequence). V shed 5 bases and J shed 7 bases, with 16 bases lying between them. The chain's CDR3 is CASSPGGGLNTQYF. In DNA, the CDR3 is TGTGCCAGTAGTCCAGGGGGGGGCCTAAATACGCAGTATTTT. Supplemented by reference TRBV19 and TRBJ2-3, the full variable domain reads DGGITQSPKYLFRKEGQNVTLSCEQNLNHDAMYWYRQDPGQGLRLIYYSQIVNDFQKGDIAEGYSVSREKKESFPLTVTSAQKNPTAFYLCASSPGGGLNTQYFGPGTRLTVL.

V is TRBV28 and J is TRBJ1-6, with D perhaps matching TRBD1 (5 bases). The CDR3 contains 15 residues. The germline gives CDR1 MDHEN, CDR2 SYDVKM. Trimming stripped 5 bases from V and 6 bases from J, with 14 bases between. The CDR3 sequence is CASSPVLGGNSPLHF. CDR3 coding DNA: TGTGCCAGCAGTCCCGTTTTGGGGGGTAATTCACCCCTCCACTTT.

J is TRBJ2-7 and V is TRBV27, with 9 bases that match TRBD1. CDR3 length: 14 amino acids. CDR1 MNHEY and CDR2 SMNVEV come from the germline V gene (reference sequence). V trimming: 2 bases; J trimming: 6 bases; junction bases outside the gene matches: 5. The CDR3 here is CASSLMDRGSEQYF. CDR3 sequence (DNA): TGTGCCAGCAGTTTAATGGACAGGGGTTCCGAGCAGTACTTC.

The J gene is TRBJ2-1, the V gene TRBV5-1; 8 bases are shared with TRBD2. The V gene end was trimmed by 4 bases and the J gene end by 2 bases; junction bases not matched to a gene: 5. There are 15 residues in the CDR3. CDR1 is SGHRS and CDR2 is YFSETQ in the germline V gene. CDR3 loop: CASSIPGLAYNEQFF. Written as DNA, the CDR3 is TGCGCCAGCAGCATCCCGGGACTAGCCTACAATGAGCAGTTCTTC.

The V call is TRBV5-6, the J call TRBJ1-2; tentatively, D is TRBD1 (5 bases). Trimming took off 0 bases at V and 6 bases at J, with 15 bases between the two ends. Germline V gives CDR1 SGHDT, CDR2 YYEEEE. This CDR3 contains 15 residues. CDR3 in amino acids: CASSLVYGGGDGYTF. In nucleotides, the CDR3 is TGTGCCAGCAGCTTGGTTTACGGGGGAGGCGATGGCTACACCTTC.

The chain recombines TRBV7-2 with TRBJ1-3; D is unresolved. V lost 1 base to trimming and J lost 0 bases, with 7 bases between them. CDR1 and CDR2 (germline): SGHTA, FQGNSA. There are 15 residues in the CDR3. The CDR3 protein is CASSLDSYSGNTIYF. The CDR3 DNA follows: TGTGCCAGCAGCTTAGACAGCTACTCTGGAAACACCATATATTTT.

The chain links TRBV4-2 to TRBJ2-1; TRBD2 aligns across 7 bases. This CDR3 comprises 15 residues. Unmatched junction bases numbered 9, after V lost 5 bases and J lost 5 bases. CDR1 and CDR2 from the germline V gene are LGHNA and YNFKEQ. CDR3 DNA sequence: TGTGCCAGCAGCTGGACTAGATCCTTGGACAATGAGCAGTTCTTC. Its translation: CASSWTRSLDNEQFF.

The chain combines TRBV9 with TRBJ1-1; no definite D call. The germline V and J ends were trimmed by 0 bases and 1 base, with 10 bases remaining between them. The CDR3 is 15 residues long. Germline assignment: CDR1 SGDLS and CDR2 YYNGEE. This CDR3 reads CASSVGTLGNTEAFF. As DNA, the CDR3 is TGTGCCAGCAGCGTAGGGACGTTGGGGAACACTGAAGCTTTCTTT.

Only one count was recorded for this clone. The CDR3 region is CASSRTGGGSGNTIYF. The CDR3, as DNA: TGCGCCAGCAGCCGGACAGGGGGTGGCTCTGGAAACACCATATATTTT. The chain recombines TRBV5-1 with TRBJ1-3, with TRBD1 identical over 10 bases. The CDR3 length is 16 residues. Looked up from germline, CDR1 is SGHRS and CDR2 is YFSETQ. The V and J ends lost 4 bases and 0 bases, in that order; junction bases with no gene match: 4.

This clone was observed a single time. The chain has TRBV10-3 and TRBJ2-3; no firm D call. The CDR3 has 15 amino acids. Germline values: CDR1 ENHRY, CDR2 SYGVKD. The V end lost 2 bases, the J end lost 1 base, and 10 bases lay between the germline ends. CDR3 coding DNA: TGTGCCATCAGTGAGAGATTCCCCCGCACAGATACGCAGTATTTT. Amino acids: CAISERFPRTDTQYF.